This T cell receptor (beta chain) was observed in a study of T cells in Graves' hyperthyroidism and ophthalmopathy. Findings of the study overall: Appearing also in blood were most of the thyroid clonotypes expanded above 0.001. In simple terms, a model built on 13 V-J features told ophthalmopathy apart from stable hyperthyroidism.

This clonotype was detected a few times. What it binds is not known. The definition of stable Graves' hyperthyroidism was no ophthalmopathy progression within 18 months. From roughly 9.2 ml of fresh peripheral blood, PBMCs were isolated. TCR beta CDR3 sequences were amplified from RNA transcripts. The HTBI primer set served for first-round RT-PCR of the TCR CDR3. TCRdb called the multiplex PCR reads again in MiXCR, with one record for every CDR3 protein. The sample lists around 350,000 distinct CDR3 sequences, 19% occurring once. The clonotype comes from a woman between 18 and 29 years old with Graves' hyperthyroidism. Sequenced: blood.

As DNA, the CDR3 is TGTGCCAGCACCCTGGGTGGGGAGGTGATAACAGATACGCAGTATTTT. Its translation is CASTLGGEVITDTQYF. V gene TRBV13 combines with J gene TRBJ2-3, with TRBD2 as a possible D gene (6 bases). Germline V gives CDR1 PRHDT, CDR2 FYEKMQ (reference sequence). V was cut by 7 bases and J by 3 bases, with 20 bases left in between. CDR3 length: 16 residues.